The 18 T cell receptor beta chains reported below all come from one sample, sequenced in a study of cytomegalovirus exposure and HLA in healthy donors. Generated by immunoSEQ multiplex PCR, the TCRdb table keeps only in-frame clones and is missing some. The sample gives roughly 250,000 clones, 90% of which show up once; 0.37% is in the top ten. The sample taken for sequencing was PBMCs. The receptor source for this set is a woman younger than 35 in good health and CMV-seronegative.

V usage is TRBV6-6 and J usage is TRBJ2-7, with 10 bases matching TRBD1. Germline V CDR1 and CDR2: MNHNY, SVGAGI (reference sequence). V was clipped by 6 bases and J by 2 bases; unmatched bases: 4. This CDR3 is built from 14 residues. The CDR3 sequence: CASRRTGGPYEQYV. For the CDR3, the DNA is TGTGCCAGCAGGCGGACAGGGGGACCCTACGAGCAGTACGTC.

This rearrangement joins TRBV27 to TRBJ1-6; 8 bases fit TRBD1. Germline V gene data show CDR1 as MNHEY and CDR2 as SMNVEV (reference sequence). CDR3 length: 14 residues. V shed 6 bases and J 6 bases; nucleotides not matched to a gene: 4. In DNA form, the CDR3 reads TGTGCCAGCAGACCGACAGGGGCTAATTCACCCCTCCACTTT. As protein: CASRPTGANSPLHF.

The rearrangement links TRBV28 to TRBJ1-4; D remains unclear. This CDR3 has 14 amino acids. Per germline, CDR1 MDHEN and CDR2 SYDVKM. Deletions cut 5 bases from V and 0 bases from J, with 7 bases between. The CDR3 loop is CASSRHATNEKLFF. Here the CDR3 DNA reads TGTGCCAGCAGTAGACACGCAACTAATGAAAAACTGTTTTTT.

Only a few counts were recorded for this clone. V gene TRBV27 combines with J gene TRBJ2-5, with a weak D call TRBD1 (5 bases). V was trimmed by 2 bases and J by 0 bases, leaving 10 bases between them. The CDR3 is 15 amino acids. CDR1 is MNHEY, CDR2 SMNVEV, per germline (reference sequence). CDR3 loop: CASSLTGQYQETQYF. The CDR3 DNA follows: TGTGCCAGCAGTTTAACAGGCCAGTACCAAGAGACCCAGTACTTC.

The V and J genes are TRBV19 and TRBJ2-5; D perhaps matches TRBD1 (5 bases). This CDR3 contains 14 residues. The germline CDR1 and CDR2 sequences are LNHDA and SQIVND (reference sequence). V lost 3 bases and J lost 4, with 12 bases in between. Here the CDR3 reads CASSIVGQGETQYF. In nucleotides, the CDR3 is TGTGCCAGTAGTATTGTGGGTCAGGGAGAGACCCAGTACTTC.

The V gene is TRBV6-5, the J gene TRBJ1-6, with TRBD1 identical over 9 bases. The V and J ends lost 1 base and 6 bases, in that order; junction bases with no gene match: 4. The V gene's germline CDR1 is MNHEY and CDR2 SVGAGI. The CDR3 loop spans 16 amino acids. The CDR3 spells CASSYWTGEGNSPLHF. The CDR3 DNA reads as TGTGCCAGCAGTTACTGGACAGGGGAGGGTAATTCACCCCTCCACTTT.

This sequence joins TRBV5-8 and TRBJ2-7, with TRBD2 as a possible D gene (6 bases). The CDR3 length is 15 residues. From germline, CDR1 is SGHTS and CDR2 YDEGEE. The ends were cut back, 3 bases at V and 5 bases at J, with 18 bases in the middle. CDR3 loop: CASSWAGTATHEQYF. The CDR3 DNA follows: TGTGCCAGCAGCTGGGCCGGGACTGCTACTCACGAGCAGTACTTC.

The V and J genes are TRBV5-1 and TRBJ1-1; 9 nucleotides agree with TRBD1. Germline lookup yields CDR1 SGHRS and CDR2 YFSETQ. Germline trimming cut 4 bases from V and 3 bases from J; bases unmatched to any gene: 10. CDR3 length equals 16 residues. The CDR3 DNA reads as TGCGCCAGCAGCCCAACAGGGGGCCCATGGGACACTGAAGCTTTCTTT. Its protein is CASSPTGGPWDTEAFF.

The chain is built from TRBV27 and TRBJ1-2; D possibly corresponds to TRBD1 (5 bases). Germline V gives CDR1 MNHEY, CDR2 SMNVEV (reference sequence). The V and J ends lost 4 bases and 8 bases respectively, with 14 bases between them. The CDR3 covers 13 residues. Written as DNA, the CDR3 is TGTGCCAGCAGTTGGACATCTGGTATGGGCTACACCTTC. It specifies CASSWTSGMGYTF.

The V call is TRBV7-2, the J call TRBJ2-3, with a weak D call TRBD1 (6 bases). Deletions cut 5 bases from V and 2 bases from J, with 17 bases between. This CDR3 has 16 residues. Per germline, CDR1 SGHTA and CDR2 FQGNSA. The CDR3 coding sequence is TGTGCCAGCAGCCATCCCCCGGGACACTACACAGATACGCAGTATTTT. It yields the protein CASSHPPGHYTDTQYF.

The table lists this clone with a few counts. The chain links TRBV19 to TRBJ1-6, with no clear D. Germline lookup yields CDR1 LNHDA and CDR2 SQIVND (reference sequence). The CDR3 contains 13 residues. Trimming shortened V by 7 bases and J by 6 bases, and 10 bases separated the two germline ends. CDR3 amino acids: CASNPGVNSPLHF. In DNA form, the CDR3 reads TGTGCCAGTAATCCGGGAGTTAATTCACCCCTCCACTTT.

The V call is TRBV5-8, the J call TRBJ2-7, with D uncertain. Germline V gene lookup returns CDR1 SGHTS and CDR2 YDEGEE. Trimming took off 0 bases at V and 4 bases at J, with 11 bases between the two ends. This CDR3 comprises 14 residues. For the CDR3, the DNA is TGTGCCAGCAGCTTGGATGCAGGCAGATACGAGCAGTACTTC. It encodes CASSLDAGRYEQYF. Looking up the rest from reference TRBV5-8 and TRBJ2-7 gives the full variable domain: EAGVTQSPTHLIKTRGQQATLRCSPISGHTSVYWYQQALGLGLQFLLWYDEGEERNRGNFPPRFSGRQFPNYSSELNVNALELEDSALYLCASSLDAGRYEQYFGPGTRLTVT.

The chain carries TRBV29-1 and TRBJ2-7, with D perhaps TRBD2 (6 bases). Germline V CDR1 and CDR2: SQVTM, ANQGSEA. The CDR3 length is 14 residues. Deletions cut 4 bases from V and 1 base from J, with 14 bases between. The CDR3 spells CSVVLDGLSYEQYF. The CDR3 DNA sequence: TGCAGCGTTGTCTTGGACGGACTATCCTACGAGCAGTACTTC.

In this sample, this clone turned up once. The chain is built from TRBV7-2 and TRBJ2-1; 7 positions match TRBD2. Germline CDR1 SGHTA, CDR2 FQGNSA. V lost 3 bases and J lost 4; bases outside the gene matches: 6. This CDR3 has 15 amino acids. CDR3 sequence (DNA): TGTGCCAGCAGCTTTGGGGAGGGAGTTTACAATGAGCAGTTCTTC. Protein: CASSFGEGVYNEQFF.

This clone was recorded only once. The CDR3 region has the DNA TGTGCCACCGGTACAACCGGCAATCAGCCCCAGCATTTT. It translates to CATGTTGNQPQHF. V is TRBV15 and J is TRBJ1-5; the D is unclear. V gave up 8 bases and J gave up 2 bases, with 10 bases separating them. Germline lookup yields CDR1 LNHNV and CDR2 YYDKDF (reference sequence). The CDR3 covers 13 residues.

The chain combines TRBV5-1 with TRBJ1-6; possibly TRBD1 for D (5 bases). The germline V gene encodes CDR1 SGHRS and CDR2 YFSETQ. CDR3 size: 16 residues. V was shortened by 0 bases and J by 8 bases, with 15 bases between the two germline ends. The CDR3 spells CASSLAGGFGDSPLHF. The CDR3 nucleotides read TGCGCCAGCAGCTTGGCCGGGGGGTTCGGGGATTCACCCCTCCACTTT.

The chain has TRBV7-9 and TRBJ2-5; 8 bases match TRBD2. Per the germline V gene, CDR1 is SEHNR and CDR2 is FQNEAQ (reference sequence). V gave up 6 bases and J gave up 10 bases; unmatched junction bases: 13. The CDR3 has 14 residues. Written as DNA, the CDR3 is TGTGCCAGCAGTAATCCGGGACTAGATCCGGACCAGTACTTC. Translated: CASSNPGLDPDQYF.

The J gene is TRBJ1-1, the V gene TRBV6-1; no clear D gene. The CDR3 runs 13 residues. Germline V gene data show CDR1 as MNHNS and CDR2 as SASEGT. Deletions cut 6 bases from V and 3 bases from J, with 11 bases between. As DNA, the CDR3 is TGTGCCAGCAGAGAACAGCAGGACACTGAAGCTTTCTTT. As protein: CASREQQDTEAFF.